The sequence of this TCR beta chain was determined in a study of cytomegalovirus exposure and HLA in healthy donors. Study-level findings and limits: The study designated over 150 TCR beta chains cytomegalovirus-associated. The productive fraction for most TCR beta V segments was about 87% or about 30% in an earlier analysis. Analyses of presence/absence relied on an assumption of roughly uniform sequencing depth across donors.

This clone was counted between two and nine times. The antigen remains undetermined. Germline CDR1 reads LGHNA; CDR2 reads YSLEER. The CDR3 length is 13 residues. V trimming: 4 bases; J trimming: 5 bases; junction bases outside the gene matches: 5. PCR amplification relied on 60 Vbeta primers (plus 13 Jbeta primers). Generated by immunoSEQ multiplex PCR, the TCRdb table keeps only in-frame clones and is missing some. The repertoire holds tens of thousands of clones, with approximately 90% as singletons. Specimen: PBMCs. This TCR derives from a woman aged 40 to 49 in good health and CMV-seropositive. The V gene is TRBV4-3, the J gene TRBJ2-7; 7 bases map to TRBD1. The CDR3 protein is CASSPNRGHEQYF. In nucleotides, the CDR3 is TGCGCCAGCAGCCCTAACAGGGGCCACGAGCAGTACTTC.